Reported below is one TCR beta chain. Its binding antigen is unknown. Per-base quality was not reported, and no clone a single base away is much larger than it. The library relied on the immunoSEQ multiplex PCR assay. For the multiplex PCR, a mixture combining 60 forward primers for TCR Vbeta segments and 13 reverse primers for TCR Jbeta segments was used. A multiplex PCR assay on genomic DNA amplified the CDR3 region of rearranged TCR beta genes. The amplified TCR beta libraries were sequenced on the Illumina HiSeq System as 87-base-pair reads. The authors' pipeline ran thus. In a later analysis, around 80 million unique TCR beta chains were counted across the roughly 670 repertoires, and around 11 million of these chains were shared by at least two donors. A nearest-neighbor algorithm error-corrected the raw reads and collapsed the reads into unique sequences, merging closely related sequences to remove PCR and sequencing errors. CDR3 sequences were aligned to IMGT reference sequences to assign V, D and J gene segments. For a sequence to be retained, a match of at least six nucleotides was required to both a V gene segment and a J gene segment. A rearrangement counted as productive if the CDR3 had no stop codons and remained in frame with V and J, and every other rearrangement counted as non-productive. Following IMGT convention, CDR3 was defined as the stretch from the second conserved V-encoded cysteine up to the conserved J-encoded phenylalanine. The earlier analysis of fewer than 700 of the donors excluded sequences that lacked an unambiguous match to a single V gene segment. In an earlier analysis of several hundred of the donors, V segments were called functional above 56.7% productive rearrangements and were called segregating when the between-donor standard deviation exceeded 5%. To diagnose cytomegalovirus status from the catalog of TCR beta chain sequences, a statistical classification framework was built. V and J gene assignment, in a later analysis, came from comparing TCR nucleotide sequences with IMGT/GENE-DB human TR gene sequences. The TCRdist pipeline was used in a later analysis to assign CDR3 sequences and most-parsimonious VDJ recombination scenarios. In a later analysis, each TCR beta chain was defined by its CDR3 amino acid sequence together with its V-gene family, and reads lacking a unique V-gene family were excluded. As a way to deal with suspected cross-contamination and a sequencing artifact, a later analysis dropped hundreds of nucleotide sequences that were highly shared and had low generation probability. In a later analysis, a clonal expansion index for each public chain was calculated from normalized within-repertoire ranks of inferred template counts. In a later analysis, generation probabilities were computed with a VDJ recombination model fitted to out-of-frame rearrangements, and the resulting probabilities were checked against IGoR. In a later analysis, hypergeometric tests were used to score TCR-TCR, TCR-HLA and TCR-CMV co-occurrence, with a repertoire-size bias correction applied to TCR pairs. In a later analysis, false discovery rates were estimated by permuting HLA or CMV assignments 20 times. In a later analysis, co-occurring TCRs were grouped with DBSCAN, and TCRdist sequence similarity was added when clustering was performed within HLA-allele-positive subsets. For co-occurrence clustering, repertoires with fewer than 30,000 or more than 120,000 public chains were excluded, along with roughly 5 repertoires with anomalous nucleotide sharing. Drawn from immuneACCESS, this table holds only the in-frame rearrangements with V and J called that TCRdb kept. Clones are partly lost; checked studies trace under half to an unresolved V gene and leave the rest unexplained. The DNA was the basis for D and trimming; V, J and clone size are from that table. In this sample the table shows approximately 93,000 clones, over 60% of which occur a single time. Around 3% of the sample rests with the top ten.

The sample comes from a study of cytomegalovirus exposure and HLA in healthy donors (dated by TCRdb to about 2017). Concerning the study at large: In an earlier analysis of 550 to 750 of the donors, approximately 260 Gb of sequence data and approximately 100 million unique TCR beta sequences from about 179 million T cells were reported. Donor age, sex, ethnicity and CMV serostatus were compiled together with the repertoire data. Both class I and class II loci were covered by HLA typing, at four-digit resolution. The study used immunosequencing to profile the T cell repertoires of 670 or so subjects and linked those repertoires to cytomegalovirus serostatus. A separate validation cohort of roughly 120 different subjects was used in addition to the approximately 700-subject first cohort. The study was designed to test whether signatures of past pathogen exposure could be identified by cataloging public T cell receptors. Every repertoire in the discovery cohort had been generated on one and the same sequencing platform. To study patterns of TCR occurrence, a later analysis re-analyzed previously published TCR beta repertoires from 700 or so donors and added high-resolution HLA genotyping. The genetic ancestry cluster associated with self-reported Caucasian donors included around four fifths of the 398 genotyped donors. To decide whether each TCR beta V gene segment behaved as functional or pseudogenic, an earlier analysis of fewer than 750 of the donors relied on high-throughput TCR beta sequencing. The number of donors typed differed by locus, with roughly 629-640 for A, B, C, DRB1 and DQB1, 522 for DQA1, about 610 for DPA1, and around 430 for DPB1. Rather than using new phenotypic data, the later analysis identified candidate immune exposures from TCR beta sequences and from how often those sequences occurred across donors. Several DR-DQ haplotypes were treated as single units for association and clustering because of strong linkage in the cohort. Roughly 300 gigabases of sequencing data and tens of millions of unique TCR sequences made up an early release that covered 500 to 700 HLA-typed donors. Among some 410 genotyped donors of the cohort, an average of 235,054 unique TCR beta nucleotide sequences were sequenced per donor, roughly a sixth of them non-productive. A later genetic analysis used genome-wide SNP genotypes for about 65% of the roughly 670 donors, treating that subset as a discovery cohort. To predict cytomegalovirus infection status, the study brought together high-throughput TCR immunosequencing, statistical association of individual TCRs with disease status, and machine learning. Summary of the overall study and its limitations: V-gene and J-gene trimming of TCR beta chains was associated with a missense DCLRE1C variant in a later genetic analysis, and the association was replicated in an independent cohort. According to the authors, the approach could potentially be generalized to other disease states and immunological phenotypes. Roughly uniform sequencing depth across donors was assumed in presence/absence analyses, although this assumption may not hold. Three of the identified cytomegalovirus-associated TCR beta chains were confirmed in vitro to be specific for cytomegalovirus antigens. An earlier analysis of roughly 570 of the donors showed that most TCR beta V segments appeared in productive rearrangements either about 87% or about 30% of the time, which broadly matched IMGT annotations. The study listed 150 to 200 TCR beta chains as associated with cytomegalovirus. CMV serostatus was the only immune exposure information available for the cohort. Some IMGT-functional V segments, including TRBV6-2 and TRBV6-3, could not be told apart with the 87-base-pair reads, so those segments were excluded. Because counts were too low, seventeen rarely observed V segments, including chromosome 9 orphons, were excluded from the earlier analysis of 587 of the donors. Linkage disequilibrium might explain the correlated functional status among segregating V segments, but an unknown experimental factor could not be excluded. The classifier was reported to diagnose cytomegalovirus status with high specificity and sensitivity in both the original cohort and the validation cohort. At a false discovery rate of 0.05, a later analysis linked 16,951 TCR beta sequences to specific HLA alleles. According to a later genetic analysis, donors in an Asian-associated ancestry cluster had fewer N-insertions in productive TCRs than the approximately 700-donor mean. A later analysis reported that several top co-occurrence clusters appeared linked to parvovirus B19, influenza, CMV and Epstein-Barr virus. A cluster of highly shared sequence variants was judged likely to be a technical artifact of the sequencing pipeline. While some public TCRs were present in many individuals, most TCR sequences turned up only very rarely across donors. Only TCR beta chains were sequenced in this cohort, and the absence of alpha or paired-chain data limited detectable features. According to a later analysis, most CMV-associated TCR beta chains appeared to be HLA-restricted, and the HLA associations seemed to be driven largely by CMV exposure. A further reported finding was that TCR beta sequences accurately predicted the HLA-A and HLA-B alleles for most subjects in the first cohort. Because some donors lacked HLA typing at each locus, the association tests relied only on the typed subset. In a later analysis, HLA-associated TCR beta chains were found to be more clonally expanded and to have lower generation probabilities than equally common non-associated chains. In a later analysis, the rate of TCR association differed among HLA loci, with DRB1 alleles having the most associated TCRs and HLA-C alleles having the fewest. When HLA alleles, especially DR and DQ, strongly co-occurred, attributing TCR associations to individual alleles was difficult.

The cohort comprised more than 550 healthy bone marrow donors. All cohort members were sampled while nominally healthy, although unrecorded immune exposures were likely present. The donor tested CMV seropositive and was one of the 289 seropositive cohort members. Each donor provided a peripheral blood sample, and peripheral blood mononuclear cells were used for TCR beta sequencing. Genomic DNA was extracted from the blood cell samples with the Qiagen DNeasy Blood Extraction Kit. V lost 4 bases and J lost 1 base, and the count of bases not matched to a germline gene is 7. The cysteine opens and the phenylalanine closes a CDR3 of 15 amino acids. This entry keeps only the CDR3 DNA: 45 bases, framed from base 1. According to the germline V gene, CDR1 reads MDHEN and CDR2 reads SYDVKM.

Specimen: PBMCs. This receptor was obtained from a male donor in good health and CMV-seropositive. Recombination linked TRBV28 to TRBJ2-7, and 7 bases in between align with TRBD1. The CDR3: CASSSGQTASYEQYF. The nucleotide sequence reads TGTGCCAGCAGTTCGGGACAGACGGCATCCTACGAGCAGTACTTC.